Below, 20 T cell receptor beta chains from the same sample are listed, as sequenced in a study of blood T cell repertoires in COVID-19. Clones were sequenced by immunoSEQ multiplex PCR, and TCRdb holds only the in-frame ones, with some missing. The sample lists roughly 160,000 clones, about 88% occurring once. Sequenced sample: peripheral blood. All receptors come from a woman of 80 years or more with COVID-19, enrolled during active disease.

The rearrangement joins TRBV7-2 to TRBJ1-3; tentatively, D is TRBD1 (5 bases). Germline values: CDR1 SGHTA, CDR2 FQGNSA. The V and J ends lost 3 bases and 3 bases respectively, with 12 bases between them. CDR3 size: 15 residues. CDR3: CASSLGVADGNTIYF. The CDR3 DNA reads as TGTGCCAGCAGCTTGGGGGTAGCGGATGGAAACACCATATATTTT.

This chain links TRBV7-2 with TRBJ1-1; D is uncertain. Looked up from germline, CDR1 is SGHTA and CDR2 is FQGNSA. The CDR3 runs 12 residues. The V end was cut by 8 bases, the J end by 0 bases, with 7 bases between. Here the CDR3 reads CASLPMNTEAFF. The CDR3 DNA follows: TGTGCCAGCCTACCCATGAACACTGAAGCTTTCTTT.

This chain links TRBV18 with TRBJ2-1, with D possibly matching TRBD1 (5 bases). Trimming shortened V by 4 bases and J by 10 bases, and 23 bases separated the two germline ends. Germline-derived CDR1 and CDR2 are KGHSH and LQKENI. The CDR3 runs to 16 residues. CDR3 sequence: CASSLKTVSGQGEQFF. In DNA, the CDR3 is TGTGCCAGCTCACTAAAGACAGTATCGGGTCAGGGCGAGCAGTTCTTC.

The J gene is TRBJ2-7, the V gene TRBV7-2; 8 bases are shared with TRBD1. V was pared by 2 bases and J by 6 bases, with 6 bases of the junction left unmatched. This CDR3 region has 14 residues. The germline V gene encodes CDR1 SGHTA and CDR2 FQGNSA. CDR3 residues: CASSLSQGATEQYF. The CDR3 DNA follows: TGTGCCAGCAGCTTAAGTCAGGGGGCGACCGAGCAGTACTTC.

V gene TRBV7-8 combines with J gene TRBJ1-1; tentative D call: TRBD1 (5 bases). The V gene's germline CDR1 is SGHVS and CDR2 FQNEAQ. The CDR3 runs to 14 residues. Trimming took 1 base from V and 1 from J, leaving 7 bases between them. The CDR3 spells CASSLGQGNTEAFF. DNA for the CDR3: TGTGCCAGCAGCTTAGGCCAGGGGAACACTGAAGCTTTCTTT.

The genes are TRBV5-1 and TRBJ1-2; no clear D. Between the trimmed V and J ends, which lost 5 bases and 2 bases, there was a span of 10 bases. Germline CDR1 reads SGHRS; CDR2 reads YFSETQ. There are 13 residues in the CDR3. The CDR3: CASRPNTNYGYTF. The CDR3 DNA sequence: TGCGCCAGCAGGCCTAATACGAACTATGGCTACACCTTC. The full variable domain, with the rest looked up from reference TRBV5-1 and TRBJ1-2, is KAGVTQTPRYLIKTRGQQVTLSCSPISGHRSVSWYQQTPGQGLQFLFEYFSETQRNKGNFPGRFSGRQFSNSRSEMNVSTLELGDSALYLCASRPNTNYGYTFGSGTRLTVV.

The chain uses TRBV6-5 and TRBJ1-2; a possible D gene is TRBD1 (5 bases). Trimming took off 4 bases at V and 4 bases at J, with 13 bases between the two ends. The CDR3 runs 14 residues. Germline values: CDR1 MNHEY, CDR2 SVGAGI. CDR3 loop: CASSFRGLSYGYTF. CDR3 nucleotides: TGTGCCAGCAGTTTCCGGGGGTTGAGCTATGGCTACACCTTC.

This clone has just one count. CDR3 nucleotides: TGTGCCAGCAGTCCTACAGGGGTTTCCTATAATTCACCCCTCCACTTT. Translated, it gives CASSPTGVSYNSPLHF. The chain joins TRBV27 to TRBJ1-6; 7 nucleotides line up with TRBD1. The V gene end was trimmed by 5 bases and the J gene end by 1 base; junction bases not matched to a gene: 5. CDR1 and CDR2 from the germline V gene are MNHEY and SMNVEV (reference sequence). The CDR3 is 16 amino acids.

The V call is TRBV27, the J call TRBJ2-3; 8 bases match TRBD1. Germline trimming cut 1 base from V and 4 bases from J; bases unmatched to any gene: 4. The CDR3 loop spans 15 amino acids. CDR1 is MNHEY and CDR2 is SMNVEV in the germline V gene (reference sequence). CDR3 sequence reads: CASSLLDRAADTQYF. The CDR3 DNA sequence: TGTGCCAGCAGTTTATTGGACAGGGCCGCAGATACGCAGTATTTT.

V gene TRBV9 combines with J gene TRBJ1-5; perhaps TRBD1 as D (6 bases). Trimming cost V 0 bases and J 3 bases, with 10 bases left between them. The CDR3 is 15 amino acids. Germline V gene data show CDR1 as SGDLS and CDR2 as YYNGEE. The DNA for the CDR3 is TGTGCCAGCAGCGTAGGAGACAGGCTCAATCAGCCCCAGCATTTT. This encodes CASSVGDRLNQPQHF.

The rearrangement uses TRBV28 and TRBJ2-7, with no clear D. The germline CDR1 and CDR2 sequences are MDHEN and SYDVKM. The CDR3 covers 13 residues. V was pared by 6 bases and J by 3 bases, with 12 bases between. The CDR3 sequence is CASSSPTVYEQYF. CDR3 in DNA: TGTGCCAGCAGCTCACCGACTGTCTACGAGCAGTACTTC.

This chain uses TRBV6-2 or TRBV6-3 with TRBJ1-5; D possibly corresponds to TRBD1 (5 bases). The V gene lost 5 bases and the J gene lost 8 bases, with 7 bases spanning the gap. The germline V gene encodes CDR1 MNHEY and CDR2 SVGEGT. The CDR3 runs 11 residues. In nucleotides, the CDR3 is TGTGCCAGCAGTCAGGGCGAGCCCCAGCATTTT. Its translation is CASSQGEPQHF.

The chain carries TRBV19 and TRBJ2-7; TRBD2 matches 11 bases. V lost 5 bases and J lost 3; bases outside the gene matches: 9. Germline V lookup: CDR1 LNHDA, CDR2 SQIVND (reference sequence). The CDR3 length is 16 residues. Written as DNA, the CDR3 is TGTGCCAGTAGTCCAACCTCGGGACTAGCGGACTACGAGCAGTACTTC. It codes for CASSPTSGLADYEQYF.

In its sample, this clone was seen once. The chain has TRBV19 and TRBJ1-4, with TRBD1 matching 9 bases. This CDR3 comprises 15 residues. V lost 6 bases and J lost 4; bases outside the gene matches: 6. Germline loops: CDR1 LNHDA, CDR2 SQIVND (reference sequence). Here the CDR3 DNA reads TGTGCCAGTAGCATTACGGGACAGGGTAATGAAAAACTGTTTTTT. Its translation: CASSITGQGNEKLFF.

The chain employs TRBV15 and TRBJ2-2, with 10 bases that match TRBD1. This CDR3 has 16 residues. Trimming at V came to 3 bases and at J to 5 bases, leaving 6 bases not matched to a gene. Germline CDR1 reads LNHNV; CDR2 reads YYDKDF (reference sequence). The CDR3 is CATSRDRGTRTGELFF. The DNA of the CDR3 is TGTGCCACCAGCAGGGACAGGGGGACGAGGACCGGGGAGCTGTTTTTT. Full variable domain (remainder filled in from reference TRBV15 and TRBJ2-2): DAMVIQNPRYQVTQFGKPVTLSCSQTLNHNVMYWYQQKSSQAPKLLFHYYDKDFNNEADTPDNFQSRRPNTSFCFLDIRSPGLGDTAMYLCATSRDRGTRTGELFFGEGSRLTVL.

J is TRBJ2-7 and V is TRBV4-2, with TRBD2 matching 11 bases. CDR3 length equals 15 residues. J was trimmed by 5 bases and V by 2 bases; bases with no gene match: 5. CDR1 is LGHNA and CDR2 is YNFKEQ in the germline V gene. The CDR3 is CASSQTSGSTDEQYF. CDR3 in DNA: TGTGCCAGCAGCCAAACTAGCGGGAGTACGGACGAGCAGTACTTC.

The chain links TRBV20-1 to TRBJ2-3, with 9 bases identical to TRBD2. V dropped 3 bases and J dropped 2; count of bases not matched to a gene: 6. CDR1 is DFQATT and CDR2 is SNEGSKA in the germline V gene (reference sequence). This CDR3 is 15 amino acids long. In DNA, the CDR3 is TGCAGTGCTAGTCCGACTAGCGGAATCACAGATACGCAGTATTTT. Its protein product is CSASPTSGITDTQYF.

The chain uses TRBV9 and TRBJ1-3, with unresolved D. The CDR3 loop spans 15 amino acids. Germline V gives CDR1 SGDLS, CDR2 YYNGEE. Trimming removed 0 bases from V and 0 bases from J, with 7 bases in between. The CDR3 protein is CASSVAADSGNTIYF. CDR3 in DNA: TGTGCCAGCAGCGTAGCTGCGGACTCTGGAAACACCATATATTTT. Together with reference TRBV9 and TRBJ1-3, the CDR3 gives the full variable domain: DSGVTQTPKHLITATGQRVTLRCSPRSGDLSVYWYQQSLDQGLQFLIQYYNGEERAKGNILERFSAQQFPDLHSELNLSSLELGDSALYFCASSVAADSGNTIYFGEGSWLTVV.

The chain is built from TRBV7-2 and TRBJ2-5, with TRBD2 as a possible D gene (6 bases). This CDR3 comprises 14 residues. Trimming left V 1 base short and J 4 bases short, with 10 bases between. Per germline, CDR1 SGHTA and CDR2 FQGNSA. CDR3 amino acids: CASSLVGGRETQYF. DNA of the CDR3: TGTGCCAGCAGCTTAGTCGGGGGAAGAGAGACCCAGTACTTC.

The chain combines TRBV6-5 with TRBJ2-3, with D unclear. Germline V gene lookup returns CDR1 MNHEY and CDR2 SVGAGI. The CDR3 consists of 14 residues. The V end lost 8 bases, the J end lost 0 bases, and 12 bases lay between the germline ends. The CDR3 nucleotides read TGTGCCAGCGCCAGGTTCGGAAGCACAGATACGCAGTATTTT. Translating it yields CASARFGSTDTQYF.